This note documents a single T cell receptor (beta chain) sequence. The antigen is unknown. The ViraFEST assay expanded antigen-specific CD4+ T cells with viral peptide pools before sequencing. Cells that had been cultured for roughly eleven days were the source of isolated CD4+ T cells. It was two doses of either the BNT162b2 or mRNA-1273 vaccine that participants received. Cultures used around 1.8 million PBMC per well, approximately 9.6 IU/ml IL-2 and approximately 10 ug/ml peptides. This sample stems from a study of vaccination effects on CD4 cells after COVID-19. The assay was immunoSEQ multiplex PCR, and TCRdb's table has in-frame clones only and misses some. The profile shows about 30,000 clones, 74% of them singletons. CDR1 is GTSNPN and CDR2 is SVGIG in the germline V gene (reference sequence). The V gene lost 0 bases and the J gene lost 5 bases, with 14 bases spanning the gap. CDR3 length equals 14 residues.

The TCR was taken from a human donor who received a COVID-19 vaccine. The sequenced sample was CD4+ T cells from PBMCs cultured with HCoV-OC43 spike peptides, obtained after COVID-19 vaccination. Documented subset: HCoV-OC43 spike overlapping peptide pool stimulation. The gene calls are TRBV30 and TRBJ2-7, with D unresolved. For the CDR3, the DNA is TGTGCCTGGAGTGTAGGTTCCTCGAGTGACGAGCAGTACTTC. It encodes CAWSVGSSSDEQYF.